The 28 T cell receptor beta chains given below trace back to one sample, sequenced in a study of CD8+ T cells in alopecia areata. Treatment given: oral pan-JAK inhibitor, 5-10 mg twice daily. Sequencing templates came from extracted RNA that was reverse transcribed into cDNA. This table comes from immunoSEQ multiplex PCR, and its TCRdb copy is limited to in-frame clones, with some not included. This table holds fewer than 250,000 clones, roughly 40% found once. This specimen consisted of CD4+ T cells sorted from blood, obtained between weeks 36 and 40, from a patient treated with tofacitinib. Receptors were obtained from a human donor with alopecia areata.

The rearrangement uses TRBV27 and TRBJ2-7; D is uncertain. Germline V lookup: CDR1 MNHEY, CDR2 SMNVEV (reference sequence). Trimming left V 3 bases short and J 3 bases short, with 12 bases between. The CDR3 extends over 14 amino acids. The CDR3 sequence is CASSLEIERYEQYF. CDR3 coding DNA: TGTGCCAGCAGTTTGGAAATAGAACGCTACGAGCAGTACTTC.

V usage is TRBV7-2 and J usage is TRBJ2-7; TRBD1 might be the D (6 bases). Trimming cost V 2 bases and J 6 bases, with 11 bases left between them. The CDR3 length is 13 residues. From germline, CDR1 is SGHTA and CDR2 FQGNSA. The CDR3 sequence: CASSLTGIGEQYF. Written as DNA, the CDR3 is TGTGCCAGCAGCTTAACAGGGATAGGCGAGCAGTACTTC. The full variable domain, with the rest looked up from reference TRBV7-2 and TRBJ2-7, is GAGVSQSPSNKVTEKGKDVELRCDPISGHTALYWYRQSLGQGLEFLIYFQGNSAPDKSGLPSDRFSAERTGGSVSTLTIQRTQQEDSAVYLCASSLTGIGEQYFGPGTRLTVT.

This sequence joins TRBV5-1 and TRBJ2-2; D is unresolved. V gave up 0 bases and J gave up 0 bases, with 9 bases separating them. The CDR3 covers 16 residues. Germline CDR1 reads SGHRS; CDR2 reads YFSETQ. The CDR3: CASSLAGSTNTGELFF. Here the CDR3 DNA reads TGCGCCAGCAGCTTGGCAGGATCCACGAACACCGGGGAGCTGTTTTTT.

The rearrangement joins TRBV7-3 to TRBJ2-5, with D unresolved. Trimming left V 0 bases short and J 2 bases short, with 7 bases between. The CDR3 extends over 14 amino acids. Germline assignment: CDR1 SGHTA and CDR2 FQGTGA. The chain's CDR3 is CASSLTGVQETQYF. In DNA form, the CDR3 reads TGTGCCAGCAGCTTAACTGGGGTACAAGAGACCCAGTACTTC.

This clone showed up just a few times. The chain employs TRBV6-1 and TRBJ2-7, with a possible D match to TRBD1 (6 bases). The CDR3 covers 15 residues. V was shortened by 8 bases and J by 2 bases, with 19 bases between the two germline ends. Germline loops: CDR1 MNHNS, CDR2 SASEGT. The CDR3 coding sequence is TGTGCCAGCTCTCGAACCCCCAGGGGAACCTACGAGCAGTACTTC. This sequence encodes CASSRTPRGTYEQYF.

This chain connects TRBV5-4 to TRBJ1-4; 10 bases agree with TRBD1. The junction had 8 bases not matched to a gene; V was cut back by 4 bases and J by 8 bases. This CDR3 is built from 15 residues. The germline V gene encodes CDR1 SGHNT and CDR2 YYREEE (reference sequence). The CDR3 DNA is TGTGCCAGCAGCCTCAGACAGGGGGCTGGCGAAAAACTGTTTTTT. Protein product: CASSLRQGAGEKLFF.

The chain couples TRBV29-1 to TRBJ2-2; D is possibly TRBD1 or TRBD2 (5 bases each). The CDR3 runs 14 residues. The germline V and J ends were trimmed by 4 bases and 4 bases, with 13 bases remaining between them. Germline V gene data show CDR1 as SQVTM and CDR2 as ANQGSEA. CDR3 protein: CSVVSGRGTGELFF. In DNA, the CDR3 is TGCAGCGTTGTTTCGGGACGAGGCACCGGGGAGCTGTTTTTT.

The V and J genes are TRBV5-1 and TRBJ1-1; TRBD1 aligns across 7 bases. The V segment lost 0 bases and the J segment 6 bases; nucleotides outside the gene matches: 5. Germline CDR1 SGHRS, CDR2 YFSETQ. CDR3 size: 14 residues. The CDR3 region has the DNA TGCGCCAGCAGCTTGGAGGACAGGAAGGCTGAAGCTTTCTTT. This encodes CASSLEDRKAEAFF.

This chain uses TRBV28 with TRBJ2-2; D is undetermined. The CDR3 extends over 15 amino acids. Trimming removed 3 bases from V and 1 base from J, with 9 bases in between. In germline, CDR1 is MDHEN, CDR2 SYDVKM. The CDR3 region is CASSFWSENTGELFF. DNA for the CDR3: TGTGCCAGCAGTTTTTGGTCCGAGAACACCGGGGAGCTGTTTTTT.

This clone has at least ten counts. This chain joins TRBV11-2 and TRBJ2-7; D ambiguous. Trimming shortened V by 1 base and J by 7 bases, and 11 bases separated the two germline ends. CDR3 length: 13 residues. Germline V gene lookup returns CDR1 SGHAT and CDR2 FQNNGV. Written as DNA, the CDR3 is TGTGCCAGCAGCTTAGCGTTGCCATCGGAGCAGTACTTC. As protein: CASSLALPSEQYF.

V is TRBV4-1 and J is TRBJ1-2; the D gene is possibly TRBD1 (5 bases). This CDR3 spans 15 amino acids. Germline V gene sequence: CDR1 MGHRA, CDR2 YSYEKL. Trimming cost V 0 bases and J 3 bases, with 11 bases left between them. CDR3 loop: CASSQDPGADYGYTF. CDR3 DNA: TGCGCCAGCAGCCAAGATCCCGGGGCCGACTATGGCTACACCTTC.

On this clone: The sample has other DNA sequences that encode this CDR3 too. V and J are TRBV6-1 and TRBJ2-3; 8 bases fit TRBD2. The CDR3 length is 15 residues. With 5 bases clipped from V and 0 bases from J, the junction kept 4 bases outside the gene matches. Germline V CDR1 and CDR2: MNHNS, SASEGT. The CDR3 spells CASSPLAASTDTQYF. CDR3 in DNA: TGTGCCAGCAGTCCACTAGCGGCTAGCACAGATACGCAGTATTTT.

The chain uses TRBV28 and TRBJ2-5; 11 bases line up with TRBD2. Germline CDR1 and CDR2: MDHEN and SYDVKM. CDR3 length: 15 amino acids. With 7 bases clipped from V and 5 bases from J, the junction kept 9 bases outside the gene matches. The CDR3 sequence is CASTSVAGGGETQYF. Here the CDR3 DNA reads TGTGCCAGCACCTCTGTAGCGGGAGGGGGCGAGACCCAGTACTTC.

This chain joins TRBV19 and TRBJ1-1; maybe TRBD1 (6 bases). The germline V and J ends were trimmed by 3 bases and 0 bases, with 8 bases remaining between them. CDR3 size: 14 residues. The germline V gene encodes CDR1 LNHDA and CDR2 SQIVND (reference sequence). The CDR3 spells CASSIHRVNTEAFF. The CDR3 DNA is TGTGCCAGTAGTATCCACAGGGTGAACACTGAAGCTTTCTTT.

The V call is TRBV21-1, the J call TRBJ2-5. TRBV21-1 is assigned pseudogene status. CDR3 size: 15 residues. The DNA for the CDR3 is TGTGCCAGCAGCCCGATCCTCATCCAACAAGAGACCCAGTACTTC. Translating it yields CASSPILIQQETQYF.

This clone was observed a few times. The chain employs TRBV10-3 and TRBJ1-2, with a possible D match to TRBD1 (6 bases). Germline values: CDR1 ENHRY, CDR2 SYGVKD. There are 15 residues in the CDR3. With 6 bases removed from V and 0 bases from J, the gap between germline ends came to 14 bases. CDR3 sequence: CAIRSRTAANYGYTF. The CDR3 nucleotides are TGTGCCATCAGATCTAGGACAGCTGCTAACTATGGCTACACCTTC.

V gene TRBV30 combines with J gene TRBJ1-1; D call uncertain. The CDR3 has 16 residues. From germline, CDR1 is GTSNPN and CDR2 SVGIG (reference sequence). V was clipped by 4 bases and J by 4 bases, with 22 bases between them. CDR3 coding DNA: TGTGCCTGGACCGTGGGAGGGATTTCGCGTGGCACTGAAGCTTTCTTT. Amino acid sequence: CAWTVGGISRGTEAFF.

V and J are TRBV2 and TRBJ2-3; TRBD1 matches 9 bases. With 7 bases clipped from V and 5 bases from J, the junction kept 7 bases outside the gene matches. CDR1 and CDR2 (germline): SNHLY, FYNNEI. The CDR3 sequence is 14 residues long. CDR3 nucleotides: TGTGCCAGCACCCCGGGACAGGGAAGAGATACGCAGTATTTT. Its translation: CASTPGQGRDTQYF.

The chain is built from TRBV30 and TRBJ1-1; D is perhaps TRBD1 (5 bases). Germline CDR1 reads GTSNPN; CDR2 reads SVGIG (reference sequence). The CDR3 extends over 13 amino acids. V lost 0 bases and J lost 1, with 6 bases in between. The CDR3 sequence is CAWSVGQNTEAFF. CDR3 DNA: TGTGCCTGGAGTGTAGGACAGAACACTGAAGCTTTCTTT.

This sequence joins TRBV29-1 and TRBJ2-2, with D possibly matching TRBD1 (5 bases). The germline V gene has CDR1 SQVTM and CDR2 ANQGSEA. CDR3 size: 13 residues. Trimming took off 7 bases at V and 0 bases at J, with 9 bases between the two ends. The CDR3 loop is CSASTANTGELFF. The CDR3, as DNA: TGCAGCGCTTCGACAGCGAACACCGGGGAGCTGTTTTTT.

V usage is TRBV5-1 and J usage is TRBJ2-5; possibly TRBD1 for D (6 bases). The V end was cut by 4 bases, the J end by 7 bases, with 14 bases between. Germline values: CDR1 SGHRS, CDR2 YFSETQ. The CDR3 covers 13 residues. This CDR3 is CASSTDPQGTQYF. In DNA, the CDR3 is TGCGCCAGCAGCACGGACCCACAGGGGACCCAGTACTTC.

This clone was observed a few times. The CDR3 DNA reads as TGTGCCTGGGCAGCGGAAACTGAAGCTTTCTTT. It codes for CAWAAETEAFF. The V gene is TRBV30, the J gene TRBJ1-1; D is undetermined. The CDR3 length is 11 residues. The ends were cut back, 5 bases at V and 5 bases at J, with 9 bases in the middle. Germline V gives CDR1 GTSNPN, CDR2 SVGIG (reference sequence).

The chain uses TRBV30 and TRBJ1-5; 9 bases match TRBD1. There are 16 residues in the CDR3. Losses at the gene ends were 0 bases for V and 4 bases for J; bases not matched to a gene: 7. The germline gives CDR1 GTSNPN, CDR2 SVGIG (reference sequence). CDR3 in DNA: TGTGCCTGGAGTGTAACGGGACAGGGTCGAAATCAGCCCCAGCATTTT. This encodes CAWSVTGQGRNQPQHF.

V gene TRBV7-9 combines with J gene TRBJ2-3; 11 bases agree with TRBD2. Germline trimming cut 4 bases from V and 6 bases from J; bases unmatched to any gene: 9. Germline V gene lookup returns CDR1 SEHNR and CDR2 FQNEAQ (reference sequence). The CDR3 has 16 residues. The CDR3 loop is CASSSTPSGGWDTQYF. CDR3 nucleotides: TGTGCCAGCAGCTCCACGCCTAGCGGGGGGTGGGATACGCAGTATTTT.

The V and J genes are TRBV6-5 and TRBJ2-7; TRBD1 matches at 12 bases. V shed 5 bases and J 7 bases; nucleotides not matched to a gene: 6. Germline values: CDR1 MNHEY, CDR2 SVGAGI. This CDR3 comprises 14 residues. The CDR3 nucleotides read TGTGCCAGCAGTCTGGGACAGGGGGCTGGAGAGCAGTACTTC. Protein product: CASSLGQGAGEQYF.

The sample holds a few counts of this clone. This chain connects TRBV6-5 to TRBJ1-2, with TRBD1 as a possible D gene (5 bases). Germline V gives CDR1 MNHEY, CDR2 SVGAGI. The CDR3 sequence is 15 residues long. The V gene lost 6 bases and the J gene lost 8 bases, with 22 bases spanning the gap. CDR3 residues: CASRGSGTPTGGYTF. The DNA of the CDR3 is TGTGCCAGCAGGGGATCCGGGACCCCGACGGGAGGCTACACCTTC.

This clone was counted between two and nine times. The CDR3 sequence: CASSLRSSYEQYF. In DNA, the CDR3 is TGTGCCAGCTCCCTCCGGAGCTCCTACGAGCAGTACTTC. This chain joins TRBV18 and TRBJ2-7, with D uncertain. The CDR3 totals 13 residues. V was shortened by 6 bases and J by 0 bases, with 9 bases between the two germline ends. Germline V gives CDR1 KGHSH, CDR2 LQKENI.

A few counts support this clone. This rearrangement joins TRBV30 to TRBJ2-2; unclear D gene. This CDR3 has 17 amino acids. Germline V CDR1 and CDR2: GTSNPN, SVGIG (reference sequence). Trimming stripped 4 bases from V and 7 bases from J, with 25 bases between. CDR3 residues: CAWNPTRVAANGGELFF. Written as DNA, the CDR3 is TGTGCCTGGAACCCCACCCGGGTAGCCGCTAACGGCGGGGAGCTGTTTTTT.